This is a list of T cell receptor beta chains from one sample in a study of post-analysis software for immune sequencing data. TCRdb processed the PCR reads anew with MiXCR; each CDR3 protein has one entry. The sample shows some 800,000 distinct CDR3 sequences, more than 45% of them seen only once. The sequenced sample was blood. The receptors come from a girl between 10 and 17 years old with multiple sclerosis. Both conserved end residues are trimmed from each CDR3. Where a row states a size, it is once, few, many or the class of an expanded clone; other rows omit it.

. TRBJ2-1 TRBV20-1 SARGALNEQF
. TRBJ2-4 TRBV20-1 SALPGPLTGIQY
. TRBJ1-5 TRBV30 AWSADRTSLSNQPQH
. TRBJ2-3 TRBV4-3 ASSSRRPGQLTDTQY
once TRBJ2-7 TRBV7-9 ASSSVERTGNYEQY
. TRBJ2-7 TRBV20-1 SALGTVSYEQY
few TRBJ2-1 TRBV29-1 SVEGFSGTGRGEQF
few TRBJ2-5 TRBV20-1 SASHRGNRETQY
. TRBJ1-1 TRBV28 ASHGGPGTEAF
. TRBJ2-1 TRBV6-6 ASSYPGLKPYNEQF
. TRBJ2-7 TRBV20-1 SARGAIASSYEQY
. TRBJ2-1 TRBV29-1 SVGKAGSYNEQF
many TRBJ2-7 TRBV20-1 SARDRTASYEQY
few TRBJ2-7 TRBV7-7 ASSLNRDSYEQY
few TRBJ1-2 TRBV29-1 SVNGPLTYYGYT
few TRBJ2-1 TRBV9 ASSVGGARGNEQF
. TRBJ1-2 TRBV9 ASTRKVAPGGYT
few TRBJ1-2 TRBV12-3/TRBV12-4 ASSLRGTLDPDGYT
. TRBJ2-3 TRBV9 ASSAREGGGTDTQY
. TRBJ2-1 TRBV20-1 SARPYQREARQGQF
few TRBJ2-1 TRBV9 ASSVGLGTGYEQF
. TRBJ1-1 TRBV14 ASGQVPGGEAF